This T cell receptor (beta chain) was sequenced during a study of cytomegalovirus exposure and HLA in healthy donors. The germline V gene encodes CDR1 SEHNR and CDR2 FQNEAQ (reference sequence). The V segment lost 7 bases and the J segment 3 bases; nucleotides outside the gene matches: 2. The CDR3 length is 13 residues. The PCR contained 60 Vbeta and 13 Jbeta primers. Libraries were prepared by immunoSEQ multiplex PCR; TCRdb keeps only in-frame clonotypes and omits some of them. The data hold some 89,000 clones, with roughly four fifths observed a single time. This sequence was found in a woman younger than 45 in good health and CMV-seronegative. The sample comprised PBMCs. This rearrangement joins TRBV7-9 to TRBJ2-3; 9 positions match TRBD2. In DNA, the CDR3 is TGTGCCAGCACGACTAGCGGAACAGATACGCAGTATTTT. It codes for CASTTSGTDTQYF.